This passage covers 31 T cell receptor beta chains from one sample sequenced in a study of OX40 agonist ivuxolimab in advanced cancers. Library creation used the immunoSEQ multiplex PCR assay. Not all clones reach the TCRdb copy of this immuneACCESS table, which keeps in-frame sequences only. Checked studies attribute under half of the gap to unresolved V genes and leave the rest unexplained. Across this sample there are just over 20,000 clones, with more than 75% seen only once. The top ten hold less than 9.5% of the sample. This sample comprised CD4+ or CD8+ T cells sorted from blood, obtained in a trial of the OX40 agonist ivuxolimab. The origin of the receptors is an adult with an advanced solid tumor such as melanoma, head and neck, liver or kidney cancer.

The table lists this clone with a few counts. The chain has TRBV2 and TRBJ2-4; 8 nucleotides agree with TRBD2. This CDR3 spans 14 amino acids. V shed 7 bases and J 1 base; nucleotides not matched to a gene: 3. The germline V gene encodes CDR1 SNHLY and CDR2 FYNNEI. The CDR3 loop is CASTRGGAKNIQYF. The CDR3 DNA sequence: TGTGCCAGCACCCGCGGGGGGGCCAAAAACATTCAGTACTTC.

This chain links TRBV12-5 with TRBJ2-5; D may be TRBD1 (5 bases). Trimming stripped 2 bases from V and 0 bases from J, with 19 bases between. Looked up from germline, CDR1 is LGHNT and CDR2 is FRNRAP. The CDR3 runs to 18 residues. CDR3 bases: TGTGCTAGTGGTTTGACTACTTACGCCAGGGCCCACCAAGAGACCCAGTACTTC. Protein sequence: CASGLTTYARAHQETQYF.

The rearrangement links TRBV7-2 to TRBJ2-1; perhaps TRBD1 as D (6 bases). This CDR3 has 16 residues. Germline V gene data show CDR1 as SGHTA and CDR2 as FQGNSA. The V end was cut by 6 bases, the J end by 2 bases, with 17 bases between. CDR3 DNA sequence: TGTGCCAGCAGGAGGTTTCAGGGGTCCACCTACAATGAGCAGTTCTTC. This translates into CASRRFQGSTYNEQFF.

The V call is TRBV9, the J call TRBJ2-2, with D hard to call. The CDR3 length is 13 residues. Trimming took 0 bases from V and 4 from J, leaving 4 bases between them. CDR1 is SGDLS and CDR2 is YYNGEE in the germline V gene. Here the CDR3 DNA reads TGTGCCAGCAGCGTAGTAGGCACCGGGGAGCTGTTTTTT. Translated: CASSVVGTGELFF. Supplemented by reference TRBV9 and TRBJ2-2, the full variable domain reads DSGVTQTPKHLITATGQRVTLRCSPRSGDLSVYWYQQSLDQGLQFLIQYYNGEERAKGNILERFSAQQFPDLHSELNLSSLELGDSALYFCASSVVGTGELFFGEGSRLTVL.

V gene TRBV7-8 combines with J gene TRBJ1-6; 7 bases fit TRBD1. V was pared by 5 bases and J by 3 bases, with 7 bases of the junction left unmatched. The CDR3 sequence is 16 residues long. Germline V CDR1 and CDR2: SGHVS, FQNEAQ. DNA of the CDR3: TGTGCCAGCAGCCCCGGACAGGCCCTCTATAATTCACCCCTCCACTTT. It translates to CASSPGQALYNSPLHF.

This clone ranks as medium-sized. CDR3: CASSLTLDEQFF. CDR3 DNA sequence: TGCGCCAGCAGCTTGACATTGGATGAGCAGTTCTTC. The chain recombines TRBV5-1 with TRBJ2-1, with unresolved D. The V gene's germline CDR1 is SGHRS and CDR2 YFSETQ. The V end lost 1 base, the J end lost 8 bases, and 7 bases lay between the germline ends. This CDR3 has 12 residues.

This chain links TRBV7-2 with TRBJ2-2; possible D gene TRBD1, 6 bases. Germline-derived CDR1 and CDR2 are SGHTA and FQGNSA. V was pared by 4 bases and J by 2 bases, with 14 bases between. This CDR3 is built from 16 residues. The CDR3 region has the DNA TGTGCCAGCAGCTCCCGGGACAAGGGCAACACCGGGGAGCTGTTTTTT. Translating it yields CASSSRDKGNTGELFF.

The chain employs TRBV2 and TRBJ1-1; D gene uncertain. V was trimmed by 4 bases and J by 0 bases, leaving 9 bases between them. The CDR3 runs to 14 residues. The germline V gene has CDR1 SNHLY and CDR2 FYNNEI. As DNA, the CDR3 is TGTGCCAGCAGTGGAGGGCGGCTGAACACTGAAGCTTTCTTT. It is translated as CASSGGRLNTEAFF.

The chain is built from TRBV6-1 and TRBJ1-3, with D possibly TRBD1 on 5 matching bases. V was pared by 6 bases and J by 4 bases, with 16 bases between. The CDR3 is 15 residues long. Germline V gives CDR1 MNHNS, CDR2 SASEGT. The CDR3 is CASSVSVTEGNTIYF. The CDR3 DNA is TGTGCCAGCAGCGTGTCAGTGACAGAAGGAAACACCATATATTTT.

This clone was detected only once. V is TRBV7-2 and J is TRBJ2-3; no clear D gene. The V gene lost 4 bases and the J gene lost 5 bases, with 7 bases spanning the gap. The CDR3 length is 12 residues. Germline loops: CDR1 SGHTA, CDR2 FQGNSA. The CDR3 bases are TGTGCCAGCAGCTCCTATGGAGATACGCAGTATTTT. Its protein is CASSSYGDTQYF.

The V and J genes are TRBV6-1 and TRBJ1-5; the D is unclear. This CDR3 has 14 amino acids. The germline gives CDR1 MNHNS, CDR2 SASEGT. Trimming stripped 6 bases from V and 1 base from J, with 10 bases between. CDR3 sequence reads: CASSRDKSNQPQHF. The CDR3 coding sequence is TGTGCCAGCAGCCGTGACAAGAGCAATCAGCCCCAGCATTTT.

V gene TRBV21-1 combines with J gene TRBJ2-5; the table's TRBD2 call for D was not verified on the DNA. TRBV21-1 is listed as a pseudogene. The CDR3 covers 17 residues. The CDR3 loop reads CASSNMLRQLIQETQYF. Written as DNA, the CDR3 is TGTGCCAGCAGCAATATGTTGAGGCAGCTCATCCAAGAGACCCAGTACTTC.

This chain links TRBV7-3 with TRBJ2-1, with TRBD1 matching 8 bases. Per germline, CDR1 SGHTA and CDR2 FQGTGA. The CDR3 totals 13 residues. V was pared by 4 bases and J by 5 bases, with 1 base of the junction left unmatched. This CDR3 reads CASSSDRDNEQFF. DNA of the CDR3: TGTGCCAGCAGCTCGGACAGGGACAATGAGCAGTTCTTC.

Only a few counts were recorded for this clone. This chain uses TRBV10-3 with TRBJ1-6, with D unclear. V was shortened by 5 bases and J by 5 bases, with 16 bases between the two germline ends. This CDR3 region has 16 residues. Germline CDR1 reads ENHRY; CDR2 reads SYGVKD. CDR3 DNA sequence: TGTGCCATCAGTTTGACCCGGGCATCGGATAATTCACCCCTCCACTTT. It encodes CAISLTRASDNSPLHF.

V is TRBV7-7 and J is TRBJ2-2; maybe TRBD1 (6 bases). With 5 bases removed from V and 0 bases from J, the gap between germline ends came to 13 bases. CDR1 and CDR2 (germline): SSHAT, FNYEAQ (reference sequence). The length of the CDR3 is 16 residues. This CDR3 reads CASSTGITANTGELFF. CDR3 nucleotide sequence: TGTGCCAGCAGCACAGGGATAACGGCGAACACCGGGGAGCTGTTTTTT.

V is TRBV5-1 and J is TRBJ2-5, with 11 bases lining up with TRBD2. V lost 3 bases, J lost 4 bases, and 5 bases stayed unmatched. The CDR3 consists of 15 residues. Germline V lookup: CDR1 SGHRS, CDR2 YFSETQ. CDR3 bases: TGCGCCAGCAGCTCAACTCTAGCGGGGGGAGAGACCCAGTACTTC. This sequence encodes CASSSTLAGGETQYF.

The V call is TRBV4-1, the J call TRBJ1-2, with D maybe TRBD1 (6 bases). CDR3 size: 16 residues. The ends were cut back, 4 bases at V and 4 bases at J, with 19 bases in the middle. The germline gives CDR1 MGHRA, CDR2 YSYEKL. This CDR3 is CASSPSIGRGGYGYTF. CDR3 nucleotides: TGCGCCAGCAGCCCCTCTATCGGCAGGGGAGGCTATGGCTACACCTTC.

This clone has a single count. One end of the junction fails to match germline, which may point to a read error. The sample carries other DNA sequences with the same CDR3. CDR3 sequence reads: CAWNRIQGAFGYTF. The CDR3 nucleotides are TGTGCTTGGAACCGGATACAGGGGGCGTTTGGCTACACCTTC. The chain links TRBV30 to TRBJ1-2; the match to TRBD1 covers 9 bases. Per the germline V gene, CDR1 is GTSNPN and CDR2 is SVGIG (reference sequence). The CDR3 is 14 residues long.

This clone was seen a few times. This chain links TRBV27 with TRBJ1-1; a weak D match, TRBD1 (5 bases). The germline V gene has CDR1 MNHEY and CDR2 SMNVEV (reference sequence). The CDR3 has 15 amino acids. The V and J ends lost 6 bases and 0 bases respectively, with 14 bases between them. CDR3 region: CASRAWDFMNTEAFF. DNA of the CDR3: TGTGCCAGCAGGGCTTGGGACTTTATGAACACTGAAGCTTTCTTT.

The gene calls are TRBV7-2 and TRBJ1-6; D is undetermined. V lost 1 base and J 7 bases, leaving 8 bases between the germline ends. The length of the CDR3 is 14 residues. The V gene's germline CDR1 is SGHTA and CDR2 FQGNSA. For the CDR3, the DNA is TGTGCCAGCAGCTTAGAGTATCGGAATTCACCCCTCCACTTT. As protein: CASSLEYRNSPLHF.

The V gene is TRBV6-5, the J gene TRBJ2-1, with unresolved D. Per germline, CDR1 MNHEY and CDR2 SVGAGI. The CDR3 contains 11 residues. Trimming left V 6 bases short and J 4 bases short, with 4 bases between. The CDR3 nucleotides read TGTGCCAGCAGAAAGTACAATGAGCAGTTCTTC. Translated: CASRKYNEQFF.

This CDR3 reads CASTQRGTVNYNEQFF. In nucleotides, the CDR3 is TGTGCCAGCACCCAAAGGGGGACGGTCAACTACAATGAGCAGTTCTTC. The rearrangement links TRBV2 to TRBJ2-1, with a weak D call TRBD1 (6 bases). Germline CDR1 and CDR2: SNHLY and FYNNEI. V shed 7 bases and J shed 3 bases, with 19 bases lying between them. CDR3 length equals 16 residues.

The CDR3 sequence is CASSLMNTEAFF. The DNA for the CDR3 is TGTGCCAGCAGCTTAATGAACACTGAAGCTTTCTTT. The V call is TRBV11-2, the J call TRBJ1-1; D unresolved. Per the germline V gene, CDR1 is SGHAT and CDR2 is FQNNGV. The CDR3 contains 12 residues. V shed 2 bases and J shed 0 bases, with 1 base lying between them.

The chain has TRBV6-5 and TRBJ2-7; weak D call: TRBD2 (6 bases). Deletions cut 0 bases from V and 2 bases from J, with 11 bases between. Germline CDR1 MNHEY, CDR2 SVGAGI. This CDR3 is 15 amino acids long. The CDR3 is CASSYSTRTTYEQYF. CDR3 DNA: TGTGCCAGCAGTTACTCTACCAGGACTACCTACGAGCAGTACTTC.

This clone was observed once. V and J are TRBV4-1 and TRBJ2-1; maybe TRBD1 (6 bases). Germline-derived CDR1 and CDR2 are MGHRA and YSYEKL. The CDR3 has 17 residues. The germline V and J ends were trimmed by 4 bases and 3 bases, with 19 bases remaining between them. Written as DNA, the CDR3 is TGCGCCAGCAGCCCGGCCCCAACAGGGTCTCTCTACAATGAGCAGTTCTTC. Its translation: CASSPAPTGSLYNEQFF.

This clone was found once. This sequence joins TRBV9 and TRBJ2-1, with D uncertain. The ends were cut back, 4 bases at V and 5 bases at J, with 10 bases in the middle. The CDR3 is 13 residues long. Germline V gene sequence: CDR1 SGDLS, CDR2 YYNGEE. CDR3 loop: CASSPSRHNEQFF. The CDR3 DNA reads as TGTGCCAGCAGCCCATCCCGGCACAATGAGCAGTTCTTC.

The chain uses TRBV5-4 and TRBJ1-4; D remains unclear. V lost 4 bases, J lost 9 bases, and 19 bases lay in between. This CDR3 region has 15 residues. Looked up from germline, CDR1 is SGHNT and CDR2 is YYREEE (reference sequence). In nucleotides, the CDR3 is TGTGCCAGCAGCCCAAACCGGGAGGTCACCCAAAAACTGTTTTTT. Amino acids: CASSPNREVTQKLFF. Full variable domain (outside the CDR3, taken from reference TRBV5-4 and TRBJ1-4): ETGVTQSPTHLIKTRGQQVTLRCSSQSGHNTVSWYQQALGQGPQFIFQYYREEENGRGNFPPRFSGLQFPNYSSELNVNALELDDSALYLCASSPNREVTQKLFFGSGTQLSVL.

This clone has a single count. The chain combines TRBV5-1 with TRBJ2-3, with D perhaps matching TRBD1 (6 bases). V was pared by 3 bases and J by 6 bases, with 17 bases between. Germline values: CDR1 SGHRS, CDR2 YFSETQ. This CDR3 has 15 amino acids. For the CDR3, the DNA is TGCGCCAGCAGCTCTCAAGACAGGCAGCAGGATACGCAGTATTTT. This gives the protein CASSSQDRQQDTQYF.

CDR3 coding DNA: TGTGCCAGCAGTGATGGACAGGGTTGGGACATTCAGTACTTC. Its protein product is CASSDGQGWDIQYF. V is TRBV6-5 and J is TRBJ2-4; 8 bases fit TRBD1. Germline V gives CDR1 MNHEY, CDR2 SVGAGI. V gave up 5 bases and J gave up 8 bases; unmatched junction bases: 8. The CDR3 has 14 amino acids.

V gene TRBV4-3 combines with J gene TRBJ1-2; the match to TRBD1 covers 7 bases. The germline V gene has CDR1 LGHNA and CDR2 YSLEER. The CDR3 has 15 amino acids. Trimming cost V 0 bases and J 4 bases; bases outside gene matches: 5. In nucleotides, the CDR3 is TGCGCCAGCAGCCAAGAAGGACAGGCACGCTATGGCTACACCTTC. It translates to CASSQEGQARYGYTF.

In this sample, this clone turned up a few times. J is TRBJ1-1 and V is TRBV4-1; 7 nucleotides align to TRBD1. The CDR3 extends over 14 amino acids. V shed 4 bases and J 0 bases; nucleotides not matched to a gene: 2. From germline, CDR1 is MGHRA and CDR2 YSYEKL. The CDR3 DNA sequence: TGCGCCAGCAGCCCGGACAGGATGAACACTGAAGCTTTCTTT. Translation: CASSPDRMNTEAFF.